These 27 T cell receptor beta chains were all obtained from the same sample, sequenced in a study of CD8 T cells in ankylosing spondylitis. TCRdb processed the 5' RACE reads anew with MiXCR; each CDR3 protein has one entry. This repertoire shows some 240,000 distinct CDR3 sequences, 15% to 20% found once; its top ten account for around 32%. Input material: blood, either unsorted or a sorted T cell fraction (not recorded which). These receptors were collected from a male donor with ankylosing spondylitis or in good health (not recorded which).

This clonotype was seen a handful of times. The V and J genes are TRBV20-1 and TRBJ2-5, with 7 bases matching TRBD1. The CDR3 is 14 amino acids. Germline lookup yields CDR1 DFQATT and CDR2 SNEGSKA (reference sequence). J gave up 4 bases and V 5 bases, and 10 bases lay outside the gene matches. CDR3 amino acids: CSAPPTGARETQYF. As DNA, the CDR3 is TGCAGTGCTCCACCAACAGGGGCTCGAGAGACCCAGTACTTC.

This clonotype was counted many times. The chain carries TRBV28 and TRBJ2-1; weak D call: TRBD1 (6 bases). The CDR3 extends over 17 amino acids. Germline lookup yields CDR1 MDHEN and CDR2 SYDVKM. Deletions cut 4 bases from V and 4 bases from J, with 20 bases between. The CDR3 DNA follows: TGTGCCAGCAGTTCAGAATACAGGGCGACCCGTTACAATGAGCAGTTCTTC. The encoded protein is CASSSEYRATRYNEQFF.

The rearrangement joins TRBV5-1 to TRBJ2-7; 12 nucleotides match TRBD1. CDR1 SGHRS and CDR2 YFSETQ come from the germline V gene. The CDR3 covers 17 residues. V lost 4 bases, J lost 0 bases, and 8 bases stayed unmatched. The CDR3 DNA is TGCGCCAGCAGCGGGGGACAGGGGGCCCGGAGCTCCTACGAGCAGTACTTC. This sequence encodes CASSGGQGARSSYEQYF.

This clonotype occurred a few times. CDR3 nucleotide sequence: TGTGCCAGCAGTTTAGCGGTTGGGGACACTGAAGCTTTCTTT. This translates into CASSLAVGDTEAFF. This sequence joins TRBV12-3 or TRBV12-4 and TRBJ1-1, with D unclear. Trimming pared 0 bases from V and 3 bases from J, leaving 8 bases between. CDR3 length: 14 amino acids.

The chain combines TRBV28 with TRBJ2-7, with TRBD2 as a possible D gene (6 bases). Trimming took 5 bases from V and 7 from J, leaving 21 bases between them. CDR1 is MDHEN, CDR2 SYDVKM, per germline. This CDR3 comprises 15 residues. CDR3 amino acids: CASSSRGTPPGEQYF. In nucleotides, the CDR3 is TGTGCCAGCAGTAGCCGGGGGACCCCGCCCGGTGAGCAGTACTTC.

This clonotype was detected only a few times. The chain links TRBV27 to TRBJ2-1, with D uncertain. Trimming shortened V by 4 bases and J by 2 bases, and 6 bases separated the two germline ends. The CDR3 loop spans 13 amino acids. Germline CDR1 and CDR2: MNHEY and SMNVEV (reference sequence). CDR3 in DNA: TGTGCCAGCAGTTCCCCTCCCTACAATGAGCAGTTCTTC. Translating gives CASSSPPYNEQFF.

The chain employs TRBV3-1 and TRBJ2-2, with 8 bases identical to TRBD2. Trimming cost V 4 bases and J 0 bases; bases outside gene matches: 10. The CDR3 is 18 residues long. The V gene's germline CDR1 is LGHDT and CDR2 YNNKEL (reference sequence). The CDR3 DNA reads TGTGCCAGCAGCCTAGCGGGCGGACTAGCAGCGAACACCGGGGAGCTGTTTTTT. This translates into CASSLAGGLAANTGELFF.

The V gene is TRBV27, the J gene TRBJ2-1; 11 bases map to TRBD2. Germline CDR1 reads MNHEY; CDR2 reads SMNVEV (reference sequence). This CDR3 comprises 19 residues. V shed 3 bases, J shed 5 bases, and the junction held 15 bases outside the gene matches. The DNA of the CDR3 is TGTGCCAGCAGTTTCTCGCCCCCCGTAGCGGGAGGGCTGAACAATGAGCAGTTCTTC. Amino acid sequence: CASSFSPPVAGGLNNEQFF.

This clonotype was observed many times. This chain connects TRBV9 to TRBJ2-1, with D possibly matching TRBD2 (5 bases). The germline V gene encodes CDR1 SGDLS and CDR2 YYNGEE. CDR3 size: 15 residues. Trimming took 0 bases from V and 2 from J, leaving 9 bases between them. The CDR3 nucleotides are TGTGCCAGCAGCGTAGCGCGGGTAACCTACAATGAGCAGTTCTTC. It yields the protein CASSVARVTYNEQFF.

This chain connects TRBV4-3 to TRBJ2-1; D not resolved. The CDR3 spans 15 residues. Trimming shortened V by 0 bases and J by 2 bases, and 8 bases separated the two germline ends. Germline loops: CDR1 LGHNA, CDR2 YSLEER. CDR3 DNA: TGCGCCAGCAGCCAAGATCTTGGGGCCTACAATGAGCAGTTCTTC. Protein sequence: CASSQDLGAYNEQFF.

This clonotype occurred once. This rearrangement joins TRBV29-1 to TRBJ2-3; 7 nucleotides align to TRBD2. In germline, CDR1 is SQVTM, CDR2 ANQGSEA. Trimming removed 3 bases from V and 3 bases from J; junction bases left unmatched: 3. This CDR3 is built from 13 residues. In nucleotides, the CDR3 is TGCAGCGTTGAGGGGAGGGAAACAGATACGCAGTATTTT. Amino acids: CSVEGRETDTQYF.

At least ten counts were recorded for this clonotype. The rearrangement joins TRBV5-6 to TRBJ2-1, with D possibly matching TRBD1 (5 bases). Trimming pared 0 bases from V and 6 bases from J, leaving 7 bases between. Germline assignment: CDR1 SGHDT and CDR2 YYEEEE. The CDR3 loop spans 13 amino acids. CDR3 DNA: TGTGCCAGCAGCTTGGGTAGGGGCAATGAGCAGTTCTTC. Protein product: CASSLGRGNEQFF.

This clonotype was recorded a few times. V is TRBV29-1 and J is TRBJ2-2, with 11 nucleotides matching TRBD2. The CDR3 has 15 residues. V was pared by 8 bases and J by 0 bases, with 5 bases of the junction left unmatched. Germline V gene sequence: CDR1 SQVTM, CDR2 ANQGSEA. As DNA, the CDR3 is TGCAGCATAGCGGGGGGGAATTCGAACACCGGGGAGCTGTTTTTT. Its protein product is CSIAGGNSNTGELFF.

In its sample, this clonotype was seen many times. The chain employs TRBV4-3 and TRBJ1-1, with D maybe TRBD1 (6 bases). The length of the CDR3 is 14 residues. Trimming took 0 bases from V and 2 from J, leaving 7 bases between them. Germline assignment: CDR1 LGHNA and CDR2 YSLEER. The CDR3 region is CASSQDRGNTEAFF. The DNA for the CDR3 is TGCGCCAGCAGCCAAGACAGGGGAAACACTGAAGCTTTCTTT.

The chain carries TRBV12-3 or TRBV12-4 and TRBJ2-6; D ambiguous. Trimming shortened V by 6 bases and J by 0 bases, and 15 bases separated the two germline ends. The CDR3 has 17 amino acids. The CDR3 protein is CASRRHASYSGANVLTF. CDR3 coding DNA: TGTGCCAGCAGACGACACGCCAGCTACTCTGGGGCCAACGTCCTGACTTTC.

The chain uses TRBV4-3 and TRBJ2-2; no clear D gene. V lost 2 bases, J lost 6 bases, and 13 bases lay in between. This CDR3 region has 15 residues. From germline, CDR1 is LGHNA and CDR2 YSLEER. CDR3 nucleotide sequence: TGCGCCAGCAGCCAACCCAATCTGGGCCCCGGGGAGCTGTTTTTT. Encoded protein: CASSQPNLGPGELFF.

This clonotype was found many times. The chain recombines TRBV4-1 with TRBJ2-1; TRBD2 matches 7 bases. The germline V gene has CDR1 MGHRA and CDR2 YSYEKL. J gave up 11 bases and V 1 base, and 14 bases lay outside the gene matches. The CDR3 consists of 16 residues. CDR3 bases: TGCGCCAGCAGCCAAGGTCTGACGGGACTACATTATAAGCAGTTCTTC. It codes for CASSQGLTGLHYKQFF.

This clonotype turned up a few times. The rearrangement joins TRBV20-1 to TRBJ2-1; TRBD2 agrees at 7 bases. The V gene's germline CDR1 is DFQATT and CDR2 SNEGSKA (reference sequence). CDR3 length equals 15 residues. V gave up 1 base and J gave up 0 bases; unmatched junction bases: 3. CDR3 bases: TGCAGTGCTAGAGCCCGGGACTACTCCTACAATGAGCAGTTCTTC. This codes for CSARARDYSYNEQFF.

This clonotype was seen more than once but under ten times. This CDR3 is CASSGGAARKAFF. DNA of the CDR3: TGTGCCAGCAGCGGGGGGGCGGCACGCAAAGCTTTCTTT. The chain links TRBV5-4 to TRBJ1-1, with D perhaps matching TRBD1 (6 bases). Trimming took off 4 bases at V and 9 bases at J, with 16 bases between the two ends. The length of the CDR3 is 13 residues. Germline CDR1 SGHNT, CDR2 YYREEE (reference sequence).

There are a few counts of this clonotype. The genes are TRBV9 and TRBJ2-5; D gene ambiguous. Germline V gene data show CDR1 as SGDLS and CDR2 as YYNGEE. This CDR3 is built from 15 residues. The germline V and J ends were trimmed by 1 base and 5 bases, with 15 bases remaining between them. This chain's CDR3 is CASSVTQAPRETQYF. As DNA, the CDR3 is TGTGCCAGCAGCGTAACCCAGGCCCCCCGGGAGACCCAGTACTTC.

This clonotype came up a few times. The CDR3, as DNA: TGTGCCAGCAGCGTAGACCGCGGGAGCTCCTACGAGCAGTACTTC. Translation gives CASSVDRGSSYEQYF. J is TRBJ2-7 and V is TRBV9, with 7 positions matching TRBD2. CDR3 size: 15 residues. Trimming at V came to 0 bases and at J to 0 bases, leaving 3 bases not matched to a gene. CDR1 SGDLS and CDR2 YYNGEE come from the germline V gene.

The chain carries TRBV7-2 and TRBJ2-7; 8 bases line up with TRBD1. The CDR3 runs 14 residues. Germline V gene lookup returns CDR1 SGHTA and CDR2 FQGNSA. Trimming cost V 4 bases and J 3 bases; bases outside gene matches: 5. Here the CDR3 reads CASSSDRVDYEQYF. The DNA of the CDR3 is TGTGCCAGCAGCTCGGACAGGGTGGACTACGAGCAGTACTTC.

The chain couples TRBV7-9 to TRBJ2-5, with D hard to call. With 5 bases removed from V and 3 bases from J, the gap between germline ends came to 4 bases. CDR1 and CDR2 from the germline V gene are SEHNR and FQNEAQ (reference sequence). CDR3 length: 11 residues. CDR3 in amino acids: CASSPKETQYF. CDR3 bases: TGTGCCAGCAGCCCGAAAGAGACCCAGTACTTC.

The chain employs TRBV4-3 and TRBJ2-1; 12 bases align to TRBD2. CDR1 LGHNA and CDR2 YSLEER come from the germline V gene. The CDR3 sequence is 17 residues long. The J segment lost 8 bases and the V segment lost 0 bases, leaving 8 bases of the junction unmatched. The CDR3 loop reads CASSQDRLAGVVDEQFF. CDR3 DNA: TGCGCCAGCAGCCAAGATCGACTAGCGGGAGTCGTAGATGAGCAGTTCTTC.

The chain combines TRBV29-1 with TRBJ1-1, with a weak D call TRBD1 (5 bases). The CDR3 spans 13 residues. CDR1 SQVTM and CDR2 ANQGSEA come from the germline V gene. Trimming stripped 7 bases from V and 3 bases from J, with 15 bases between. CDR3 amino acids: CSGSRQGDTEAFF. DNA for the CDR3: TGCAGCGGATCGAGGCAGGGAGACACTGAAGCTTTCTTT.

The CDR3 region is CSVDPGGSEQFF. DNA of the CDR3: TGCAGCGTTGACCCGGGAGGGAGTGAGCAGTTCTTC. V usage is TRBV29-1 and J usage is TRBJ2-1, with TRBD2 identical over 8 bases. The CDR3 is 12 residues long. Losses at the gene ends were 3 bases for V and 9 bases for J; bases not matched to a gene: 4. CDR1 is SQVTM and CDR2 is ANQGSEA in the germline V gene.

The chain is built from TRBV11-2 and TRBJ2-5; 14 bases are a match to TRBD2. This CDR3 has 19 residues. The ends lost 1 base at V and 5 bases at J; junction bases unmatched: 12. Germline-derived CDR1 and CDR2 are SGHAT and FQNNGV. The CDR3 loop reads CASSLVHRLAGGPSETQYF. CDR3 nucleotides: TGTGCCAGCAGCTTAGTTCACCGACTAGCGGGAGGGCCGTCCGAGACCCAGTACTTC.